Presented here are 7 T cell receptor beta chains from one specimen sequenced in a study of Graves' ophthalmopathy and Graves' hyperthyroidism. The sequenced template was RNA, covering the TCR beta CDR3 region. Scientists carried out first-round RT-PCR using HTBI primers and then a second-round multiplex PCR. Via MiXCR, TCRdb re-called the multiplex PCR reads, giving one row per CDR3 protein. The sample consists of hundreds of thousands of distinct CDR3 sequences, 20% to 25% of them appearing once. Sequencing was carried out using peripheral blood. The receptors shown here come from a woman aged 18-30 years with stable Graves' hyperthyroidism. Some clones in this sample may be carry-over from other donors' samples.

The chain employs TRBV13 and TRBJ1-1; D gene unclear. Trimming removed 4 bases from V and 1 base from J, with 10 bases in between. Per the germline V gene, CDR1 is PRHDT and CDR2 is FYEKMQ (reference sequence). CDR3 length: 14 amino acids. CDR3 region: CASSSPSTNTEAFF. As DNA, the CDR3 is TGTGCCAGCAGCTCCCCTTCCACGAACACTGAAGCTTTCTTT.

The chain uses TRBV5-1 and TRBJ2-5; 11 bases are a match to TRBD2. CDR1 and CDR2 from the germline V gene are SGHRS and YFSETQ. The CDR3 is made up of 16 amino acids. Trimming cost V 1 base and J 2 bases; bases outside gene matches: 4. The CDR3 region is CASSLSPSGGQETQYF. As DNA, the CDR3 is TGCGCCAGCAGCTTGAGTCCTAGCGGGGGGCAAGAGACCCAGTACTTC.

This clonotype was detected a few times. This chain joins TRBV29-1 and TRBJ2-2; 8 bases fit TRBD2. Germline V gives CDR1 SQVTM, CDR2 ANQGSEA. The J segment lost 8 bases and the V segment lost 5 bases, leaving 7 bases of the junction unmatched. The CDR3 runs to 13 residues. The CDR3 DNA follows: TGCAGCGTTCGGGAGGGTTCCGTTGGGGAGCTGTTTTTT. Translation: CSVREGSVGELFF.

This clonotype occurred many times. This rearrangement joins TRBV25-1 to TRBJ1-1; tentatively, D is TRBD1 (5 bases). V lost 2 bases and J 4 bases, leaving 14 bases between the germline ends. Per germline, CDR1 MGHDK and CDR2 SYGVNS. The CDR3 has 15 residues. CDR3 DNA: TGTGCCAGCAGTGAAAACCTCTCAGGGACCACTGAAGCTTTCTTT. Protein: CASSENLSGTTEAFF. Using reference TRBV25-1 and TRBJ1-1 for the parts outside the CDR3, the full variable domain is EADIYQTPRYLVIGTGKKITLECSQTMGHDKMYWYQQDPGMELHLIHYSYGVNSTEKGDLSSESTVSRIRTEHFPLTLESARPSHTSQYLCASSENLSGTTEAFFGQGTRLTVV.

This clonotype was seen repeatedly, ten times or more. CDR3 bases: TGTGCCAGTAGTATCACCCCCGACCAATATGGCTACACCTTC. Encoded protein: CASSITPDQYGYTF. The chain combines TRBV19 with TRBJ1-2; D is unclear. Deletions cut 3 bases from V and 5 bases from J, with 13 bases between. The CDR3 sequence is 14 residues long. Per germline, CDR1 LNHDA and CDR2 SQIVND (reference sequence).

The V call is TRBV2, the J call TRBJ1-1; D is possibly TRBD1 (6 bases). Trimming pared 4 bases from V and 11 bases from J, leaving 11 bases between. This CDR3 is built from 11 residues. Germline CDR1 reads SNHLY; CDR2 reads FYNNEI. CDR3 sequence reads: CASSVEGEAFF. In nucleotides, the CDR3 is TGTGCCAGCAGTGTGGAGGGGGAGGCTTTCTTT.

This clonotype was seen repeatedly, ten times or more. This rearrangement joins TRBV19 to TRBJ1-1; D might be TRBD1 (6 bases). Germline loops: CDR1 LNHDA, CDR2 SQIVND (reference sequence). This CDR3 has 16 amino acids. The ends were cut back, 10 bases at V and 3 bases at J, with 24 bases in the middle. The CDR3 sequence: CATSTSGVVRHTEAFF. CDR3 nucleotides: TGTGCCACCTCCACCTCAGGGGTGGTAAGGCACACTGAAGCTTTCTTT.